The 9 T cell receptor beta chains below come from one sample, sequenced in a study of PD-1 blockade in classical Hodgkin lymphoma. Sequencing was performed with immunoSEQ multiplex PCR; in TCRdb, only in-frame clones are kept and a portion is missing. Found here are almost 20,000 clones, about 80% of them singletons; the top ten hold approximately 42%. The time point was: cycle 4 day 1 (C4D1), after 6 weeks of nivolumab. Following autologous stem cell transplantation, relapse occurred in every patient, and exposure to brentuximab vedotin varied. Material: peripheral blood mononuclear cells (PBMCs), obtained before the fourth cycle of nivolumab. These receptors were taken from a human donor with classical Hodgkin lymphoma.

In its sample, this clone was seen a few times. The rearrangement links TRBV11-2 to TRBJ1-2; D remains ambiguous. CDR1 is SGHAT, CDR2 FQNNGV, per germline. The CDR3 runs to 12 residues. Trimming took 3 bases from V and 7 from J, leaving 9 bases between them. CDR3 sequence: CASSFVNGGYTF. Written as DNA, the CDR3 is TGTGCCAGCAGCTTTGTGAATGGTGGCTACACCTTC.

This sequence joins TRBV7-3 and TRBJ2-1; D is possibly TRBD1 (5 bases). Trimming shortened V by 2 bases and J by 2 bases, and 10 bases separated the two germline ends. The CDR3 runs 15 residues. The V gene's germline CDR1 is SGHTA and CDR2 FQGTGA. The CDR3 sequence: CASSLGAGPYNEQFF. The DNA for the CDR3 is TGTGCCAGCAGCTTAGGAGCAGGGCCCTACAATGAGCAGTTCTTC.

J is TRBJ1-1 and V is TRBV5-8, with a tentative D call TRBD1 (6 bases). CDR1 and CDR2 from the germline V gene are SGHTS and YDEGEE. V was shortened by 0 bases and J by 1 base, with 16 bases between the two germline ends. The CDR3 length is 17 residues. The CDR3 loop reads CASSLVPQGPGNTEAFF. Here the CDR3 DNA reads TGTGCCAGCAGCTTGGTCCCACAGGGCCCCGGGAACACTGAAGCTTTCTTT.

The J gene is TRBJ1-2, the V gene TRBV5-6; no definite D call. There are 15 residues in the CDR3. From germline, CDR1 is SGHDT and CDR2 YYEEEE. Trimming took off 1 base at V and 4 bases at J, with 14 bases between the two ends. The CDR3 here is CASSLFVMGGYGYTF. The CDR3 DNA sequence: TGTGCCAGCAGCTTGTTTGTCATGGGCGGCTATGGCTACACCTTC.

This clone was detected only a few times. The chain combines TRBV6-5 with TRBJ2-3; tentative D call: TRBD2 (5 bases). V was clipped by 7 bases and J by 6 bases, with 14 bases between them. This CDR3 region has 13 residues. Per the germline V gene, CDR1 is MNHEY and CDR2 is SVGAGI. The CDR3 spells CASKRITSDTQYF. The CDR3 DNA reads as TGTGCCAGCAAAAGGATTACTAGTGATACGCAGTATTTT.

The chain is built from TRBV10-3 and TRBJ1-2; D is possibly TRBD1 (5 bases). The CDR3 has 14 amino acids. Per the germline V gene, CDR1 is ENHRY and CDR2 is SYGVKD. Deletions cut 4 bases from V and 5 bases from J, with 14 bases between. DNA of the CDR3: TGTGCCATCAGTGCCCCAGGGTCACTTTATGGCTACACCTTC. Translation: CAISAPGSLYGYTF.

V gene TRBV6-4 combines with J gene TRBJ2-3; 8 bases line up with TRBD2. The CDR3 is made up of 15 amino acids. CDR1 is MRHNA and CDR2 is SNTAGT in the germline V gene. The junction had 7 bases not matched to a gene; V was cut back by 4 bases and J by 4 bases. The CDR3 coding sequence is TGTGCCAGCAGTGTGGTAGCGGGAAGGGCAGATACGCAGTATTTT. This translates into CASSVVAGRADTQYF.

V usage is TRBV7-2 and J usage is TRBJ1-2; D is possibly TRBD1 (5 bases). Germline-derived CDR1 and CDR2 are SGHTA and FQGNSA. The CDR3 has 14 amino acids. V was clipped by 2 bases and J by 4 bases, with 11 bases between them. The DNA for the CDR3 is TGTGCCAGCAGCTTAATACAGGAGACCTATGGCTACACCTTC. Its protein product is CASSLIQETYGYTF.

By sample share, this clone is medium-sized. This chain connects TRBV30 to TRBJ2-7; 10 bases match TRBD2. The CDR3 is 11 residues long. With V trimmed by 1 base and J by 13 bases, 4 bases remained unmatched. CDR1 GTSNPN and CDR2 SVGIG come from the germline V gene (reference sequence). The CDR3 bases are TGTGCCTGGAGTGATACTAGCGGGGATTACTTC. This translates into CAWSDTSGDYF.